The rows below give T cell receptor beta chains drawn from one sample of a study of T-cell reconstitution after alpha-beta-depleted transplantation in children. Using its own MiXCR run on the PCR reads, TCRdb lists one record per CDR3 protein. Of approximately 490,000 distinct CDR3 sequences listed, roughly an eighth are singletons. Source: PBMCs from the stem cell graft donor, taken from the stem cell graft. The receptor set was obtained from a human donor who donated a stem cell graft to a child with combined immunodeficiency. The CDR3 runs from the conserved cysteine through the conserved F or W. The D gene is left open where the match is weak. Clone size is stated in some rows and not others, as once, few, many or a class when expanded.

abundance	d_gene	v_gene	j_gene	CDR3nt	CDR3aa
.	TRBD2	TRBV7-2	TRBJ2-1	TGTGCCAGCGGGAGGGCCGAGAATGAGCAGTTCTTC	CASGRAENEQFF
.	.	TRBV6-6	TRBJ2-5	TGTGCCAGCAGTTACGCCCAGGAGACCCAGTACTTC	CASSYAQETQYF
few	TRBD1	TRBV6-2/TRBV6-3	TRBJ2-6	TGTGCCAGCAGTTTCCGGGACAGGAGTCCCTCTGGGGCCAACGTCCTGACTTTC	CASSFRDRSPSGANVLTF
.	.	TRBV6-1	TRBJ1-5	TGTGCCAGCAGAACGGCGGGTAGCAATCAGCCCCAGCATTTT	CASRTAGSNQPQHF
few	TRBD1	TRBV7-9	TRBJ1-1	TGTGCCAGCAGCTCATACCCCCAGGGGGCGGATAGGACTGAAGCTTTCTTT	CASSSYPQGADRTEAFF
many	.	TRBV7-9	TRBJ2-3	TGTGCCAGCAGCCGGCCAGGGGCGGCTAGCACAGATACGCAGTATTTT	CASSRPGAASTDTQYF
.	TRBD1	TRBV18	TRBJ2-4	TGTGCCAGCTCACCTTCGGGGACAGAAAACATTCAGTACTTC	CASSPSGTENIQYF
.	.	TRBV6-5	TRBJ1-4	TGTGCCAGCAGCCGGGGGCAGTTTAATGAAAAACTGTTTTTT	CASSRGQFNEKLFF
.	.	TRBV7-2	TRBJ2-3	TGTGCCAGCAGCTTTTCCAGATCAACTAGCACAGATACGCAGTATTTT	CASSFSRSTSTDTQYF
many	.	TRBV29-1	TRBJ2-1	TGCAGCGTTGAAACGGGAATTGTCTACAATGAGCAGTTCTTC	CSVETGIVYNEQFF
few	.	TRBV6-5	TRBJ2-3	TGTGCCAGCAGTTACGAAGGAGACAGTAGCACAGATACGCAGTATTTT	CASSYEGDSSTDTQYF
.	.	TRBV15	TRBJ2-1	TGTGCCACCAGCAGATCTAACCCACCGGTAATGTTCTTC	CATSRSNPPVMFF
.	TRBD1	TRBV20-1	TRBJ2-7	TGCAGTGCTAAACCGGGACAGGGGGGCTACGAGCAGTACTTC	CSAKPGQGGYEQYF
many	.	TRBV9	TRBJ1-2	TGTGCCAGCAGTACAGGGTATGGCTACACCTTC	CASSTGYGYTF
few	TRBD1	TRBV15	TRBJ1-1	TGTGCCACCAGCAGAGGACAGGGGGTTACTGAAGCTTTCTTT	CATSRGQGVTEAFF
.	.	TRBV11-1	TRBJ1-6	TGTGCCAGCAGCTTAGCGATTGCAGGGGTCATGGGTTCACCCCTCCACTTT	CASSLAIAGVMGSPLHF